The sequence of this T cell receptor (beta chain) was determined in a study of T cell changes during pregnancy in multiple sclerosis. This CDR3 contains 14 residues. Trimming removed 4 bases from V and 5 bases from J; junction bases left unmatched: 2. Germline-derived CDR1 and CDR2 are WSHSY and SAAADI. The repertoire was sequenced with immunoSEQ multiplex PCR; TCRdb's copy has only in-frame clones and lacks some. Of over 35,000 clones listed, approximately 92% are singletons. This chain links TRBV10-2 with TRBJ2-1; 10 bases map to TRBD1. This clonotype was obtained from a female donor with multiple sclerosis, enrolled in a pregnancy study. The sample was CD8+ T cells from peripheral blood mononuclear cells, taken in the first trimester of pregnancy. CDR3 protein: CASSGQGANNEQFF. The DNA for the CDR3 is TGCGCCAGCAGTGGACAGGGGGCGAACAATGAGCAGTTCTTC.